Listed below are T cell receptor beta chains from one sample, sequenced in a study of cytomegalovirus exposure and HLA in healthy donors. This table comes from immunoSEQ multiplex PCR, and its TCRdb copy is limited to in-frame clones, with some not included. The table shows a few hundred thousand clones, with more than 80% occurring only once. Sequenced sample: PBMCs. The receptors here all came from a man aged 25-45 years in good health and CMV-seronegative. The CDR3 runs from the conserved cysteine through the conserved F or W. D genes are given only for firm matches. The size field is filled for only some rows; it gives once, few, many or a size class.

V gene,J gene,clone size,D gene,CDR3 DNA,CDR3 protein
TRBV9,TRBJ1-2,-,TRBD1,TGTGCCAGCAGCGGGGGGACAGAGTATGGCTACACCTTC,CASSGGTEYGYTF
TRBV27,TRBJ1-1,-,TRBD1,TGTGCCAGCAGTCCGGGACAGAGGAACACTGAAGCTTTCTTT,CASSPGQRNTEAFF
TRBV5-1,TRBJ1-1,-,-,TGCGCCAGCAGCTTGGGACACGAAGCTTTCTTT,CASSLGHEAFF
TRBV7-9,TRBJ1-4,-,-,TGTTCCAGCAGCTTAGATAGGGAGACAGAAAAACTGTTTTTT,CSSSLDRETEKLFF
TRBV4-3,TRBJ2-7,-,TRBD2,TGCGCCAGCAGCCCGGGGACTAGCGGGGACTACGAGCAGTACTTC,CASSPGTSGDYEQYF
TRBV6-6,TRBJ1-1,-,TRBD1,TGTGCCAGCAGTTACTCGAGCGGGACAGGGTCCACTGAAGCTTTCTTT,CASSYSSGTGSTEAFF
TRBV7-8,TRBJ1-1,-,-,TGTGCCAGCAGCTCGGGACTTTTGAACACTGAAGCTTTCTTT,CASSSGLLNTEAFF
TRBV28,TRBJ1-4,-,TRBD1,TGTGCCAGCAGTTGGGGACAGGGGCGCGAAAAACTGTTTTTT,CASSWGQGREKLFF
TRBV4-3,TRBJ2-7,-,-,TGCGCCAGCAGCCAAGAACGGGACTCTGGTGGGTACGAGCAGTACTTC,CASSQERDSGGYEQYF
TRBV6-1,TRBJ2-3,-,-,TGTGCCAGCAGTGAACGGGAGAGGGCCACAGATACGCAGTATTTT,CASSERERATDTQYF
TRBV28,TRBJ1-4,-,-,TGTGCCAGCAGCCTTGGAACCGGGATTAAAAAACTGTTTTTT,CASSLGTGIKKLFF
TRBV7-9,TRBJ2-5,-,-,TGTGCCAGCAGCTCAGGGTGGGGCGGTGAGACCCAGTACTTC,CASSSGWGGETQYF
TRBV6-6,TRBJ1-2,-,-,TGTGCCGCCAGGGCAGCAGGCTCTAACCGCTATGGCTACACCTTC,CAARAAGSNRYGYTF
TRBV5-4,TRBJ1-6,-,-,TGTGCCAGCAGCTTGTTACAGGTCAATTCACCCCTCCACTTT,CASSLLQVNSPLHF
TRBV6-1,TRBJ1-5,-,TRBD1,TGTGCCAGCACGGGACAGGGTGGCGTCAATCAGCCCCAGCATTTT,CASTGQGGVNQPQHF
TRBV15,TRBJ1-2,few,TRBD1,TGTGCCACCAGCAGAGACCTTACCGGGACAGGGGGACTCTATGGCTACACCTTC,CATSRDLTGTGGLYGYTF
TRBV6-6,TRBJ1-5,few,-,TGTGCCAGCAGTTACTCGTTCGGGGGGCAAGAGCCCCAGCATTTT,CASSYSFGGQEPQHF
TRBV4-1,TRBJ2-1,-,-,TGCGCCAGCAGCCAAGGGGGAGGCGATAATGAGCAGTTCTTC,CASSQGGGDNEQFF
TRBV27,TRBJ1-1,-,TRBD1,TGTGCCAGCAGTTCCCGACAGGGTACGAGCACTGAAGCTTTCTTT,CASSSRQGTSTEAFF
TRBV4-2,TRBJ2-2,-,-,TGTGCCAGCAGCCAAGAAAGGGGCCCAGGCGGGGAGCTGTTTTTT,CASSQERGPGGELFF
TRBV7-9,TRBJ2-7,few,-,TGTGCCAGCAACGACAGGAGTACCTACGAGCAGTACTTC,CASNDRSTYEQYF
TRBV6-5,TRBJ1-2,-,TRBD1,TGTGCCAGCAGTTACTCGCGGGGACAGGGGCATGGCTACACCTTC,CASSYSRGQGHGYTF
TRBV28,TRBJ2-7,-,-,TGTGCCAGCAGTTTACGGGTCGAGCAGTACTTC,CASSLRVEQYF
TRBV7-2,TRBJ2-3,-,TRBD2,TGTGCCAGCAGCTTAGCTAGCGGGGGGGCACATACGCAGTATTTT,CASSLASGGAHTQYF
TRBV15,TRBJ2-7,-,TRBD1,TGTGCCACCAGCACGCCGGGACAGGGGAAATCTCTGCAGTACTTC,CATSTPGQGKSLQYF
TRBV6-5,TRBJ1-1,few,TRBD1,TGTGCCAGCAGAACACAGGGGGCGGGGAACACTGAAGCTTTCTTT,CASRTQGAGNTEAFF
TRBV28,TRBJ2-2,-,-,TGTGCCAGCAGTTTCCTGACCAGCGCCACCGGGGAGCTGTTTTTT,CASSFLTSATGELFF
TRBV5-1,TRBJ2-2,-,-,TGCGCCAGCAGCTTGGTGGCAGGGGGGTACACCGGGGAGCTGTTTTTT,CASSLVAGGYTGELFF
TRBV5-5,TRBJ1-6,few,-,TGTGCCAGCAGCTTGGTGGCAGACTATTCACCCCTCCACTTT,CASSLVADYSPLHF
TRBV11-2,TRBJ2-5,-,-,TGTGCCAGCGGGACCGGGGGGCTGGGGGAGACCCAGTACTTC,CASGTGGLGETQYF
TRBV7-8,TRBJ2-7,-,TRBD1,TGTGCCAGCAGCCCCTGGACAGGGTTTGGCGAGCAGTACTTC,CASSPWTGFGEQYF
TRBV28,TRBJ1-4,-,-,TGTGCCAGCAGTATGTCAAGCTCTAATGAAAAACTGTTTTTT,CASSMSSSNEKLFF
TRBV27,TRBJ1-3,-,-,TGTGCCAGCAGCCGTGACAGACTTGGAAACACCATATATTTT,CASSRDRLGNTIYF
TRBV4-1,TRBJ2-7,-,-,TGCGCCAGCAGCCAGGACTCGTTGGACAGAGCCCACGAGCAGTACTTC,CASSQDSLDRAHEQYF
TRBV28,TRBJ1-5,-,TRBD1,TGTGCCAGCAGTTGGCCCCGGACAGGCTTTAGCAATCAGCCCCAGCATTTT,CASSWPRTGFSNQPQHF
TRBV5-1,TRBJ2-3,-,-,TGCGCCAGCAGCTTAGGGGCCCGTACAGGCACAGATACGCAGTATTTT,CASSLGARTGTDTQYF
TRBV7-6,TRBJ2-1,-,TRBD2,TGTGCCAGCAGCTCACTCACAGCGGGGGGGCGAGGTGAGCAGTTCTTC,CASSSLTAGGRGEQFF
TRBV28,TRBJ1-2,-,-,TGTGCCAGCAGTACAGTTAACTATGGCTACACCTTC,CASSTVNYGYTF
TRBV7-3,TRBJ2-5,-,-,TGTGCCAGCAGCCCGGAAGGGGGAGAGACCCAGTACTTC,CASSPEGGETQYF
TRBV6-1,TRBJ2-1,-,-,TGTGCCAGCAACCCACTTTTCCCCTCGCATGAGCAGTTCTTC,CASNPLFPSHEQFF
TRBV29-1,TRBJ2-1,-,TRBD1,TGCAGCGCACCCCCACAGGGGACCTACAATGAGCAGTTCTTC,CSAPPQGTYNEQFF